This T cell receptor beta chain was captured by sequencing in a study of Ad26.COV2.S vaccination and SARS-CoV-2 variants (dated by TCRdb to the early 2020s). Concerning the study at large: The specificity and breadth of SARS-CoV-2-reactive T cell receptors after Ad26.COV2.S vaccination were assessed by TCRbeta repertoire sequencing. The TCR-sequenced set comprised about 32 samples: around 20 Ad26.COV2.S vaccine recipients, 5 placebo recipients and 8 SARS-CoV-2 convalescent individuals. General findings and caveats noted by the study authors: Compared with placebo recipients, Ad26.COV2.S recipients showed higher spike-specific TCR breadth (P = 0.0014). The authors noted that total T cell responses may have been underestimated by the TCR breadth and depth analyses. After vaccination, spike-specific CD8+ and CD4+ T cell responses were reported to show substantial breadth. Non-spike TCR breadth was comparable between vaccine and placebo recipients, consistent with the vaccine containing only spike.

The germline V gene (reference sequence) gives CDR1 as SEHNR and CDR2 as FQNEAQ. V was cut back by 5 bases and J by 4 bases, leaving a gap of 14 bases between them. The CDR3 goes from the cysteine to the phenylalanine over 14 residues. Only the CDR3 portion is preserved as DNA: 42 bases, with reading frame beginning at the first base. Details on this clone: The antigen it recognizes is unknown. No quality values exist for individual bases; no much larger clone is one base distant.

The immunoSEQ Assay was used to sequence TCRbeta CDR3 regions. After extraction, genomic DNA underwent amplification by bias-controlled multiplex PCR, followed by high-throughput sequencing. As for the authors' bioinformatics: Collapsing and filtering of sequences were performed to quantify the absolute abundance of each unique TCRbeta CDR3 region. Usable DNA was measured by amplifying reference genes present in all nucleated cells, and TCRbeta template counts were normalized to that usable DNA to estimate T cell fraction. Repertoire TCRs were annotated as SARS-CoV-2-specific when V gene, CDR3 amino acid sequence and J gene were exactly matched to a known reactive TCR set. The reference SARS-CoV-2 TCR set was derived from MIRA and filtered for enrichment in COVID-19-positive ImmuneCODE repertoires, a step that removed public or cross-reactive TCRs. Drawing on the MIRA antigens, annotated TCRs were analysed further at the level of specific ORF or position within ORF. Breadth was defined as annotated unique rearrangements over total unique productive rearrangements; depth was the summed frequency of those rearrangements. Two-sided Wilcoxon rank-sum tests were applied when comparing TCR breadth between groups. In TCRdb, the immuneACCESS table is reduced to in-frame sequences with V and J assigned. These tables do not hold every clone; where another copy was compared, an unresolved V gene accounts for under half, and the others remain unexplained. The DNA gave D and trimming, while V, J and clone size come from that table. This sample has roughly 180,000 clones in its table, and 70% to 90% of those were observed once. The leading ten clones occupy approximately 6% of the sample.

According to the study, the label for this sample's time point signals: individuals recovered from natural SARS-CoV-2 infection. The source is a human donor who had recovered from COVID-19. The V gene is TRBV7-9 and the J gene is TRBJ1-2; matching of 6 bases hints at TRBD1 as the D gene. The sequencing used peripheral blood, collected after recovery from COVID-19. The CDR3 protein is CASSPARGGYGYTF. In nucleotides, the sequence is TGTGCCAGCAGCCCTGCCAGGGGCGGCTATGGCTACACCTTC.